This T cell receptor (beta chain) was identified during a study of graft-versus-host responses after intestinal transplantation. Study at large: After anti-thymocyte globulin induction, recipients took tacrolimus and steroids for three to four years.

A note on this clone: Its antigen is not known.

Broader study findings: Detection of GvH clones occurred in recipient marrow, and some had their first appearance in ileum or blood. Circulating GvH clones peaking coincided with falling HvG clones soon after transplant. Allografts of patients with graft-donor T cell macrochimerism showed high graft-versus-host to host-versus-graft clone ratios.

Clones were read by immunoSEQ multiplex PCR, and TCRdb kept only the in-frame ones, dropping some. This table holds around 84,000 clones, around 83% found once. Germline CDR1 SGHAT, CDR2 FQNNGV. V lost 0 bases and J lost 5, with 10 bases in between. This CDR3 is built from 14 residues. This receptor was obtained from a human donor who received an intestinal transplant. The chain has TRBV11-2 and TRBJ1-1; D ambiguous. The sample here was unstimulated CD8+ T cells sorted from spleen or lymph node cells, taken before intestinal transplant. CDR3 residues: CASSLDVGTTEAFF. The CDR3, as DNA: TGTGCCAGCAGCTTAGATGTGGGTACTACTGAAGCTTTCTTT.